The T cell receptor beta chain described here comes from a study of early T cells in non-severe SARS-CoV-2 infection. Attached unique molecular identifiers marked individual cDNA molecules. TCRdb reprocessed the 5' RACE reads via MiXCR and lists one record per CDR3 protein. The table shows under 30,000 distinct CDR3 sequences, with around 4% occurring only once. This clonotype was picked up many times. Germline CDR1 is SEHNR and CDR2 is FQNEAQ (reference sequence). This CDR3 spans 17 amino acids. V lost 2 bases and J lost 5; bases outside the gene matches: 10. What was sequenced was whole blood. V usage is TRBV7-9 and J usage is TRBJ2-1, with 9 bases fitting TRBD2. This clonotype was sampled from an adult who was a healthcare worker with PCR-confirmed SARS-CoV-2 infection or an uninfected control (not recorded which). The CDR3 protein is CASSLMGSGRSDNEQFF. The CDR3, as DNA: TGTGCCAGCAGCTTAATGGGCAGCGGGAGGTCAGACAATGAGCAGTTCTTC.